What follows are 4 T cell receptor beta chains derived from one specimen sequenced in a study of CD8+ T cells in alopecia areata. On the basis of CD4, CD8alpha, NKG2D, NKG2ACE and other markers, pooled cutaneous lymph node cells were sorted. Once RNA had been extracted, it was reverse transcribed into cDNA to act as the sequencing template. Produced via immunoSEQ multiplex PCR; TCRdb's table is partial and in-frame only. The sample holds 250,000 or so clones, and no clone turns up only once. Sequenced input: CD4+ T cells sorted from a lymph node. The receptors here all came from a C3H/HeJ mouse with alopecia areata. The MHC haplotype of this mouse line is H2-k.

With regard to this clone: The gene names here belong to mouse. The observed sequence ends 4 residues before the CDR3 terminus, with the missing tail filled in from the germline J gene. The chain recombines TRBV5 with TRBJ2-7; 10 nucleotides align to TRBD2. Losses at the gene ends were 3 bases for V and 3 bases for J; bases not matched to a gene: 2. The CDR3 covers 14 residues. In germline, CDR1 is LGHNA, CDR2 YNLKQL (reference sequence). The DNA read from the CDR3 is TGTGCCAGCAGCCACGGACTGGGGGTCTAT. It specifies CASSHGLGVY. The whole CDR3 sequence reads CASSHGLGVYEQYF.

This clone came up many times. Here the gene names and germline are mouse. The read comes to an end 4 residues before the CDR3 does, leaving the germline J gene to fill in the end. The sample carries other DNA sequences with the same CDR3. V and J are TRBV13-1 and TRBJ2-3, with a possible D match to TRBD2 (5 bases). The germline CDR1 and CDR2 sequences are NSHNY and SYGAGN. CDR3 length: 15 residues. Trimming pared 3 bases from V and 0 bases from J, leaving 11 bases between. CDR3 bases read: TGTGCCAGCAGTGGGCTGGGATCTAGTGCAGAA. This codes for CASSGLGSSAE. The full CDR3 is CASSGLGSSAETLYF.

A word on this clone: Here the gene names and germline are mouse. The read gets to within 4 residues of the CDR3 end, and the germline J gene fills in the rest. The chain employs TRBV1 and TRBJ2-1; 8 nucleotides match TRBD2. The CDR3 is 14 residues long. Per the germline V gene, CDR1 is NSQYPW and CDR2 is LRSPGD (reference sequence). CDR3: CTCSAGGGPAEQFF. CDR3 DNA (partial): TGCACCTGCAGTGCTGGGGGGGGCCCAGCT.

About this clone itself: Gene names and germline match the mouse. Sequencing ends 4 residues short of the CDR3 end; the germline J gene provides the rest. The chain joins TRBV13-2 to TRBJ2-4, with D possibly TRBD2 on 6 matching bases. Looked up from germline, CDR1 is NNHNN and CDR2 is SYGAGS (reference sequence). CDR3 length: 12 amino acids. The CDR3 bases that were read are TGTGCCAGCGGGGTGGGGGAAAAC. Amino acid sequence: CASGVGEN. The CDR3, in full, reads CASGVGENTLYF.